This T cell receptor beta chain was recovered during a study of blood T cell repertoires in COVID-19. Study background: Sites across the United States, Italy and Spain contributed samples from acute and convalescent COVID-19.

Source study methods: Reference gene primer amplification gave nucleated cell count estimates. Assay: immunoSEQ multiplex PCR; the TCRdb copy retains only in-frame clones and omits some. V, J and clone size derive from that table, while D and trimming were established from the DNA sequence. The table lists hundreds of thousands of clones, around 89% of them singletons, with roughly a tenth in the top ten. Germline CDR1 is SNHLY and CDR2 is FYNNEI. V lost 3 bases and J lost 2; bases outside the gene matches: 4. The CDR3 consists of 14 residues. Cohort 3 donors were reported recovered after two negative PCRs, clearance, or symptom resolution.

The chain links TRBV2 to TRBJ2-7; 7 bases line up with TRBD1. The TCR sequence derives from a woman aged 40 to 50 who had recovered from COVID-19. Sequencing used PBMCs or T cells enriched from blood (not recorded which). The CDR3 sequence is CASSDRGYAYEQYF. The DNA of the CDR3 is TGTGCCAGCAGTGACAGGGGGTACGCCTACGAGCAGTACTTC.